A single sample is the source of the 11 T cell receptor beta chains below, sequenced in a study of regulatory T cells in long-lasting Graves disease. Described time point: newly diagnosed GD, antithyroid drugs for less than 3 months. Extracted PBMC RNA gave rise to the TCR library. Assembly of TCR beta libraries relied on iRepertoire HTBI primers together with Arm-PCR of CDR3 regions. TCRdb reanalysed the multiplex PCR reads using MiXCR and keeps one entry per CDR3 protein. The sample contains 400,000 to 500,000 distinct CDR3 sequences, over 15% of which appear only once. These sequences were also reported in another study, on T cells in Graves' hyperthyroidism and ophthalmopathy.

The sequencing used peripheral blood mononuclear cells (PBMCs), collected at new diagnosis, from a patient treated with antithyroid drugs. The receptor set was obtained from a woman younger than 35 with Graves disease.

The chain combines TRBV19 with TRBJ2-2; D is unresolved. Trimming stripped 4 bases from V and 6 bases from J, with 12 bases between. Germline CDR1 LNHDA, CDR2 SQIVND (reference sequence). This CDR3 is built from 14 residues. The CDR3 protein is CASSTLQGAGELFF. For the CDR3, the DNA is TGTGCCAGTAGTACACTCCAAGGCGCCGGGGAGCTGTTTTTT.

The rearrangement uses TRBV20-1 and TRBJ1-1; TRBD1 is a possible D gene (5 bases). V lost 0 bases and J lost 5, with 22 bases in between. Germline CDR1 reads DFQATT; CDR2 reads SNEGSKA (reference sequence). CDR3 length: 17 amino acids. CDR3: CSARDRSVSGDGTEAFF. The CDR3 region has the DNA TGCAGTGCTAGAGATCGCTCCGTGTCGGGGGATGGGACTGAAGCTTTCTTT.

This clonotype has a count of ten or more. This chain uses TRBV4-1 with TRBJ2-1; the D gene is possibly TRBD2 (6 bases). The CDR3 consists of 13 residues. CDR1 is MGHRA and CDR2 is YSYEKL in the germline V gene. V was cut by 4 bases and J by 9 bases, with 13 bases left in between. The CDR3 is CASSPEGWSEQFF. For the CDR3, the DNA is TGCGCCAGCAGCCCGGAGGGGTGGAGTGAGCAGTTCTTC.

CDR3 protein: CASSIGIGSGNTEAFF. The CDR3 region has the DNA TGTGCCAGTAGTATAGGAATAGGGAGTGGGAACACTGAAGCTTTCTTT. The chain joins TRBV19 to TRBJ1-1; D unclear. CDR3 length equals 16 residues. Germline V lookup: CDR1 LNHDA, CDR2 SQIVND (reference sequence). V lost 1 base and J 1 base, leaving 13 bases between the germline ends. Supplemented by reference TRBV19 and TRBJ1-1, the full variable domain reads DGGITQSPKYLFRKEGQNVTLSCEQNLNHDAMYWYRQDPGQGLRLIYYSQIVNDFQKGDIAEGYSVSREKKESFPLTVTSAQKNPTAFYLCASSIGIGSGNTEAFFGQGTRLTVV.

This clonotype was observed many times. The genes are TRBV6-1 and TRBJ2-1; no reliable D call. The germline CDR1 and CDR2 sequences are MNHNS and SASEGT. The CDR3 runs to 16 residues. V was trimmed by 5 bases and J by 4 bases, leaving 18 bases between them. The CDR3 DNA is TGTGCCAGCAGTACCTGGCCAGGTATCAATTACAATGAGCAGTTCTTC. Amino acid sequence: CASSTWPGINYNEQFF.

Many counts were recorded for this clonotype. This rearrangement joins TRBV6-2 or TRBV6-3 to TRBJ2-7, with 8 bases identical to TRBD1. Germline CDR1 reads MNHEY; CDR2 reads SVGEGT. The V gene end was trimmed by 6 bases and the J gene end by 5 bases; junction bases not matched to a gene: 12. CDR3 length: 15 amino acids. DNA of the CDR3: TGTGCCAGCAGGGACCCCGGGACAGGTGGCGACGAGCAGTACTTC. This encodes CASRDPGTGGDEQYF.

This clonotype was seen repeatedly, ten times or more. The chain employs TRBV6-1 and TRBJ2-4; 10 bases map to TRBD2. The CDR3 spans 12 residues. Germline CDR1 MNHNS, CDR2 SASEGT. V lost 5 bases to trimming and J lost 11 bases; unmatched junction nucleotides: 3. The chain's CDR3 is CASSRTSGFQYF. The CDR3 region has the DNA TGTGCCAGCAGTCGGACTAGCGGCTTTCAGTACTTC.

The chain is built from TRBV5-4 and TRBJ1-3; 8 bases map to TRBD1. CDR1 and CDR2 from the germline V gene are SGHNT and YYREEE (reference sequence). V shed 2 bases, J shed 2 bases, and the junction held 6 bases outside the gene matches. The CDR3 totals 16 residues. The CDR3, as DNA: TGTGCCAGCAGCTTCCACGGACAGGGCCCTGGAAACACCATATATTTT. The encoded protein is CASSFHGQGPGNTIYF.

This rearrangement joins TRBV29-1 to TRBJ2-3; the match to TRBD2 covers 8 bases. CDR1 and CDR2 (germline): SQVTM, ANQGSEA. Trimming took 1 base from V and 4 from J; bases not matched to a gene: 4. This CDR3 is built from 14 residues. CDR3 protein: CSVEGLAGADTQYF. In DNA form, the CDR3 reads TGCAGCGTTGAAGGTCTAGCGGGCGCAGATACGCAGTATTTT.

This clonotype has a handful of counts. V and J are TRBV12-3 or TRBV12-4 and TRBJ2-7, with D possibly TRBD1 on 6 matching bases. The CDR3 length is 15 residues. Trimming left V 5 bases short and J 0 bases short, with 14 bases between. The CDR3 sequence is CASSPGTLSSYEQYF. CDR3 DNA sequence: TGTGCCAGCAGTCCAGGGACATTGAGCTCCTACGAGCAGTACTTC.

The chain uses TRBV20-1 and TRBJ1-4; D is uncertain. V was clipped by 3 bases and J by 4 bases, with 30 bases between them. Germline V gives CDR1 DFQATT, CDR2 SNEGSKA (reference sequence). This CDR3 has 20 amino acids. The CDR3 reads CSARANTALHLPDDNEKLFF. CDR3 nucleotides: TGCAGTGCTAGGGCCAATACAGCGCTCCATCTCCCAGACGATAATGAAAAACTGTTTTTT.